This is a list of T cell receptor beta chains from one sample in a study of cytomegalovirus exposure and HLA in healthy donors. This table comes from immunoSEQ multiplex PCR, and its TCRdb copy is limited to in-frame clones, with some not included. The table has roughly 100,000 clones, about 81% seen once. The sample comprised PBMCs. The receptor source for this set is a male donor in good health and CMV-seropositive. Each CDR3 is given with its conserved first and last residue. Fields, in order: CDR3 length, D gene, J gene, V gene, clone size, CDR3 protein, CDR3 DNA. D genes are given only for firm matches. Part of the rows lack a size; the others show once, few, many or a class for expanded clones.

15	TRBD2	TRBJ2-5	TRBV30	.	CAWSVRASGLGAQYF	TGTGCCTGGAGTGTACGGGCTAGCGGGTTAGGGGCCCAGTACTTC
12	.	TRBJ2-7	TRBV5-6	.	CASSLRLGRGDF	TGTGCCAGCAGCCTACGGTTGGGCAGGGGGGACTTC
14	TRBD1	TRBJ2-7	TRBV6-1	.	CASRGDRGLFEQYF	TGTGCCAGCAGGGGGGACAGGGGGCTATTCGAGCAGTACTTC
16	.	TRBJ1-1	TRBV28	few	CASSLAHRVKGTEAFF	TGTGCCAGCAGTTTAGCACACAGGGTAAAGGGCACTGAAGCTTTCTTT
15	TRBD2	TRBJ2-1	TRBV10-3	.	CAISSSGGAGNEQFF	TGTGCCATCAGTAGTAGCGGGGGGGCCGGCAATGAGCAGTTCTTC
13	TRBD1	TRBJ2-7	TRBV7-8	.	CASSLVGRGEQYF	TGTGCCAGCAGCTTAGTCGGCAGGGGGGAGCAGTACTTC
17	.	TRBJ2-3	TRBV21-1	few	CASSETGGAEGTDTQYF	TGTGCCAGCAGCGAAACAGGGGGAGCCGAGGGCACAGATACGCAGTATTTT
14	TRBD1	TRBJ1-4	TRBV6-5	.	CASSRGENSEKLFF	TGTGCCAGCAGCAGGGGGGAGAATTCTGAAAAACTGTTTTTT
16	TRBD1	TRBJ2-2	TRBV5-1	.	CASSARDRPNTGELFF	TGCGCCAGCAGCGCCCGGGACAGGCCGAACACCGGGGAGCTGTTTTTT
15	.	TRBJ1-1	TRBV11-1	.	CASSLGAGAYTEAFF	TGTGCCAGCAGCTTAGGGGCGGGGGCCTACACTGAAGCTTTCTTT
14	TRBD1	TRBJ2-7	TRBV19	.	CASSAGTGSYEQYF	TGTGCCAGTAGTGCCGGGACAGGGTCCTACGAGCAGTACTTC
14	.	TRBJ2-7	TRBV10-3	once	CAISESAGGYEQYF	TGTGCCATCAGTGAGTCAGCGGGTGGCTACGAGCAGTACTTC
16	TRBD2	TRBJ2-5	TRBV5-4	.	CASSLASRGGQETQYF	TGTGCCAGCAGCTTGGCCTCGCGGGGGGGACAAGAGACCCAGTACTTC
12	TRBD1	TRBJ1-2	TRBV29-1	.	CSVVQGARGYTF	TGCAGCGTTGTACAGGGGGCGCGAGGCTACACCTTC
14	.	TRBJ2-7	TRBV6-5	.	CASQGLGDSYEQYF	TGTGCCAGCCAGGGACTCGGAGATTCCTACGAGCAGTACTTC
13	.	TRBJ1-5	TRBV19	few	CASSWGDNQPQHF	TGTGCCAGTAGTTGGGGAGACAATCAGCCCCAGCATTTT
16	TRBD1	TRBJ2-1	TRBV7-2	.	CASSLAGTATYNEQFF	TGTGCCAGCAGCTTAGCGGGGACAGCGACCTACAATGAGCAGTTCTTC
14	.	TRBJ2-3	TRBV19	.	CASKDSPATDTQYF	TGTGCCAGTAAGGACTCCCCGGCCACAGATACGCAGTATTTT
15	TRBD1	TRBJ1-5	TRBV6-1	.	CASDAQGRNNQPQHF	TGTGCCAGCGACGCACAGGGGAGGAACAATCAGCCCCAGCATTTT